This TCR beta chain was sequenced during a study of blood T cell repertoires in COVID-19. Some clones are missing from TCRdb's copy, which holds only in-frame ones; the method was immunoSEQ multiplex PCR. The table lists roughly 190,000 clones, around 89% of them singletons. In its sample, this clone was seen once. Deletions cut 4 bases from V and 4 bases from J, with 7 bases between. The CDR3 has 12 residues. Germline V gene lookup returns CDR1 MDHEN and CDR2 SYDVKM. J is TRBJ1-2 and V is TRBV28; no reliable D call. The TCR comes from a man between 40 and 49 years old with active or convalescent COVID-19. Sequences were obtained from peripheral blood. The DNA of the CDR3 is TGTGCCAGCAGTTCAGGCCTCTATGGCTACACCTTC. It is translated as CASSSGLYGYTF.